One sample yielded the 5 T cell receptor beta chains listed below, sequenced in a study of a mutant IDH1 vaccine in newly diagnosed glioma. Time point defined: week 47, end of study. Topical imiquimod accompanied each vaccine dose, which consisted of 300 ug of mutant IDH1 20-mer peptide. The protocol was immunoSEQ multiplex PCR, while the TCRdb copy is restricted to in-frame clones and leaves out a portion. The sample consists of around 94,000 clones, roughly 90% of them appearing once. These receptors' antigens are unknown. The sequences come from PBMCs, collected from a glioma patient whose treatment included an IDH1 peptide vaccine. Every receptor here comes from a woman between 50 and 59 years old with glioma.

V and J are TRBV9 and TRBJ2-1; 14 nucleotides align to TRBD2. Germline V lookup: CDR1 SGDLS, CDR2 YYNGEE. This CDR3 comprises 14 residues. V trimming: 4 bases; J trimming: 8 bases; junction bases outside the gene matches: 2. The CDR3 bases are TGTGCCAGCAGCCAGACTAGCGGGAGGGATGAGCAGTTCTTC. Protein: CASSQTSGRDEQFF.

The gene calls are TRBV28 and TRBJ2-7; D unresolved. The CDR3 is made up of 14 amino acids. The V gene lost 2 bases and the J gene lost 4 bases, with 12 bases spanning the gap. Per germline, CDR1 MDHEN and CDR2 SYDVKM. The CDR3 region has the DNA TGTGCCAGCAGTTTACTTCACACACTGTACGAGCAGTACTTC. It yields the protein CASSLLHTLYEQYF.

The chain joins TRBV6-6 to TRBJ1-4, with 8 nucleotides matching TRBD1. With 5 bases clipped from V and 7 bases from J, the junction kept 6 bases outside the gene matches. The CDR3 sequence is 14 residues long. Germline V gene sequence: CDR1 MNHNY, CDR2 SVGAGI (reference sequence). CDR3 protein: CASSDTGGREKLFF. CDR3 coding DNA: TGTGCCAGCAGTGACACAGGGGGGCGTGAAAAACTGTTTTTT.

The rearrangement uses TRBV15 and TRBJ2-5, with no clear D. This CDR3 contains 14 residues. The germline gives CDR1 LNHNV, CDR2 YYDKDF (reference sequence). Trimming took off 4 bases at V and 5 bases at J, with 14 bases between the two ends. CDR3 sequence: CATSKSPGWETQYF. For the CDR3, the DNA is TGTGCCACCAGCAAGTCACCGGGTTGGGAGACCCAGTACTTC. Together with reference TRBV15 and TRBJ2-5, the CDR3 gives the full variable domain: DAMVIQNPRYQVTQFGKPVTLSCSQTLNHNVMYWYQQKSSQAPKLLFHYYDKDFNNEADTPDNFQSRRPNTSFCFLDIRSPGLGDTAMYLCATSKSPGWETQYFGPGTRLLVL.

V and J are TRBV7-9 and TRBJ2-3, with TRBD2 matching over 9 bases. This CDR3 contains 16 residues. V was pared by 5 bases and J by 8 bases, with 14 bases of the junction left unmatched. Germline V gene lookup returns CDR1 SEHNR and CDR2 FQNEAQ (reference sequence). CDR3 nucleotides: TGTGCCAGCAGCCTTCGGATCGGGCGGGAGGGAGGTACGCAGTATTTT. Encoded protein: CASSLRIGREGGTQYF.